The 23 T cell receptor beta chains listed next were all sequenced from one sample in a study of T-cell reconstitution after alpha-beta-depleted transplantation in children. Unique molecular identifiers tagged the TCRbeta library. Each CDR3 protein is one row after TCRdb ran MiXCR on the PCR reads. The sample carries over 200,000 distinct CDR3 sequences, 8.4% recorded once. Source: PBMCs, mostly from graft donor cells, taken 360 days after TCRalphabeta/CD19-depleted stem cell transplant. Every receptor here comes from a male patient aged 2-15 years who had a stem cell transplant for acute myeloid leukemia, so the T cells may come from the graft donor.

Ten or more counts support this clonotype. The chain couples TRBV9 to TRBJ2-1; 13 bases are a match to TRBD2. CDR1 is SGDLS, CDR2 YYNGEE, per germline. The CDR3 has 17 residues. V lost 4 bases and J lost 4; bases outside the gene matches: 8. CDR3 in DNA: TGTGCCAGCAGCCTCAGACTAGCGGGGGGCCTTTACAATGAGCAGTTCTTC. This codes for CASSLRLAGGLYNEQFF.

The genes are TRBV20-1 and TRBJ2-3; 7 bases are a match to TRBD1. V lost 6 bases, J lost 0 bases, and 6 bases stayed unmatched. This CDR3 has 14 amino acids. Germline V gene sequence: CDR1 DFQATT, CDR2 SNEGSKA (reference sequence). CDR3 nucleotide sequence: TGCAGTGCCCAGGGACAGAAAAGCACAGATACGCAGTATTTT. Translated, it gives CSAQGQKSTDTQYF.

This clonotype was recorded at least ten times. V usage is TRBV5-5 and J usage is TRBJ2-1, with 9 positions matching TRBD2. The CDR3 consists of 15 residues. Germline assignment: CDR1 SGHKS and CDR2 YYEKEE (reference sequence). V trimming: 2 bases; J trimming: 9 bases; junction bases outside the gene matches: 9. The CDR3 bases are TGTGCCAGCAGCTTAGGGACTAGCACGCGTCTTGAGCAGTTCTTC. The encoded protein is CASSLGTSTRLEQFF.

The sample holds many counts of this clonotype. V is TRBV20-1 and J is TRBJ2-3; D could derive from TRBD1 or TRBD2 (6 bases each). In germline, CDR1 is DFQATT, CDR2 SNEGSKA (reference sequence). Trimming stripped 3 bases from V and 3 bases from J, with 19 bases between. This CDR3 comprises 16 residues. The CDR3 DNA reads TGCAGTGCTAGCAGCGCGGTGGGGGGCAGAACAGATACGCAGTATTTT. This gives the protein CSASSAVGGRTDTQYF.

Regarding this clonotype: This sequence may be a read error, since a much larger clone differs from it by one base. The chain is built from TRBV5-5 and TRBJ2-7; no reliable D call. The CDR3 consists of 13 residues. Trimming took 4 bases from V and 6 from J, leaving 14 bases between them. CDR1 and CDR2 from the germline V gene are SGHKS and YYEKEE (reference sequence). The DNA of the CDR3 is TGTGCCAGCAGCATAGGGATTAGAGGCGAGCAGTACTTC. The encoded protein is CASSIGIRGEQYF.

This clonotype was detected only a few times. The chain links TRBV5-1 to TRBJ1-2; 7 bases are a match to TRBD1. Per germline, CDR1 SGHRS and CDR2 YFSETQ. Losses at the gene ends were 4 bases for V and 4 bases for J; bases not matched to a gene: 10. The CDR3 is 15 residues long. This CDR3 is CASSLGTVWGYGYTF. DNA for the CDR3: TGCGCCAGCAGCCTCGGGACAGTATGGGGCTATGGCTACACCTTC.

This clonotype was seen a few times. The DNA of the CDR3 is TGTGCCAGCAGTTTAACCGGGGCGTCCTACAATGAGCAGTTCTTC. Protein sequence: CASSLTGASYNEQFF. The V and J genes are TRBV6-5 and TRBJ2-1; D might be TRBD1 or TRBD2, each matching 5 bases. Trimming cost V 4 bases and J 1 base, with 11 bases left between them. CDR3 length: 15 residues. Germline CDR1 reads MNHEY; CDR2 reads SVGAGI.

This clonotype has a count of ten or more. The genes are TRBV20-1 and TRBJ1-1; D not certain. This CDR3 comprises 10 residues. V lost 5 bases, J lost 7 bases, and 8 bases lay in between. Germline lookup yields CDR1 DFQATT and CDR2 SNEGSKA (reference sequence). Here the CDR3 reads CSAASDEAFF. The CDR3 region has the DNA TGCAGTGCTGCCTCGGATGAAGCTTTCTTT.

The V call is TRBV29-1, the J call TRBJ1-4; 7 bases fit TRBD1. The CDR3 contains 13 residues. Germline V gene lookup returns CDR1 SQVTM and CDR2 ANQGSEA. Germline trimming cut 6 bases from V and 7 bases from J; bases unmatched to any gene: 8. In nucleotides, the CDR3 is TGCAGCGTAAGGACAGGACTGTCTGAAAAACTGTTTTTT. It yields the protein CSVRTGLSEKLFF.

This clonotype was seen repeatedly, ten times or more. The rearrangement joins TRBV6-1 to TRBJ2-3; no clear D. Germline assignment: CDR1 MNHNS and CDR2 SASEGT. The length of the CDR3 is 13 residues. Deletions cut 3 bases from V and 8 bases from J, with 12 bases between. The chain's CDR3 is CASSDRMGTTQYF. CDR3 sequence (DNA): TGTGCCAGCAGTGATCGGATGGGTACTACGCAGTATTTT.

This sequence joins TRBV12-3 or TRBV12-4 and TRBJ1-5; the match to TRBD1 covers 7 bases. The CDR3 has 14 amino acids. The junction had 7 bases not matched to a gene; V was cut back by 5 bases and J by 6 bases. CDR3 coding DNA: TGTGCCAGCAGTATTCGACAGGGCGGTCAGCCCCAGCATTTT. Translation gives CASSIRQGGQPQHF.

This clonotype was observed many times. The chain employs TRBV20-1 and TRBJ2-3; D may match TRBD1 or TRBD2 (5 bases each). The CDR3 contains 15 residues. Trimming pared 2 bases from V and 2 bases from J, leaving 14 bases between. CDR1 and CDR2 from the germline V gene are DFQATT and SNEGSKA (reference sequence). Here the CDR3 DNA reads TGCAGTGCTAGATTGGGACCCCTAAACACAGATACGCAGTATTTT. This gives the protein CSARLGPLNTDTQYF.

The rearrangement uses TRBV20-1 and TRBJ1-2; weak D call: TRBD1 (6 bases). There are 15 residues in the CDR3. Germline-derived CDR1 and CDR2 are DFQATT and SNEGSKA (reference sequence). The V gene lost 0 bases and the J gene lost 4 bases, with 15 bases spanning the gap. CDR3 amino acids: CSARDTPGGGYGYTF. As DNA, the CDR3 is TGCAGTGCTAGAGATACGCCGGGGGGCGGCTATGGCTACACCTTC.

To note about this clonotype: A single base separates this from a much larger clone, so it may be a read error. The rearrangement joins TRBV20-1 to TRBJ1-5; 9 bases map to TRBD1. Germline V gene data show CDR1 as DFQATT and CDR2 as SNEGSKA (reference sequence). The CDR3 covers 12 residues. The CDR3 region has the DNA TGCAGTGCCGTCGATAATTACGGACAGGGGAATTTT. Its protein is CSAVDNYGQGNF.

This clonotype has just a few counts. For the CDR3, the DNA is TGTGCCAGCAGTTTATTCCGCGGACAGGGAAAACTGTTTTTT. Residues: CASSLFRGQGKLFF. The chain carries TRBV6-5 and TRBJ1-4; TRBD1 matches 8 bases. Germline V gene sequence: CDR1 MNHEY, CDR2 SVGAGI. This CDR3 contains 14 residues. V was pared by 4 bases and J by 10 bases, with 8 bases of the junction left unmatched.

The chain recombines TRBV12-3 or TRBV12-4 with TRBJ2-1; D possibly matches TRBD1 or TRBD2 (6 bases each). The V and J ends lost 3 bases and 4 bases respectively, with 19 bases between them. The CDR3 loop spans 17 amino acids. The DNA of the CDR3 is TGTGCCAGCAGTTTCTCCCGAGAGGGGGGCCTTTACAATGAGCAGTTCTTC. This sequence encodes CASSFSREGGLYNEQFF.

V gene TRBV12-3 or TRBV12-4 combines with J gene TRBJ1-2; D not resolved. This CDR3 comprises 16 residues. V gave up 4 bases and J gave up 3 bases, with 18 bases separating them. The CDR3 DNA reads as TGTGCCAGCAGTTCCGGACCCTCTCCCCACTACTATGGCTACACCTTC. Translation gives CASSSGPSPHYYGYTF.

The J gene is TRBJ1-6, the V gene TRBV4-2; TRBD1 matches at 9 bases. The V segment lost 4 bases and the J segment 8 bases; nucleotides outside the gene matches: 12. The CDR3 has 17 residues. The germline CDR1 and CDR2 sequences are LGHNA and YNFKEQ. In nucleotides, the CDR3 is TGTGCCAGCAGCCCGACAGGGGGTTCGATGATTTATTCACCCCTCCACTTT. Residues: CASSPTGGSMIYSPLHF.

This CDR3 reads CASSRGKREKLFF. In DNA form, the CDR3 reads TGTGCCAGCAGCAGGGGGAAACGTGAAAAACTGTTTTTT. The chain couples TRBV12-3 or TRBV12-4 to TRBJ1-4; 7 nucleotides line up with TRBD1. The CDR3 totals 13 residues. V was pared by 6 bases and J by 7 bases, with 5 bases of the junction left unmatched.

The chain combines TRBV11-2 with TRBJ1-1, with TRBD1 matching 8 bases. Unmatched junction bases numbered 7, after V lost 2 bases and J lost 2 bases. Germline V lookup: CDR1 SGHAT, CDR2 FQNNGV. CDR3 length: 16 amino acids. The CDR3 DNA reads as TGTGCCAGCAGCTTACGCCCGGGACAGGACAACACTGAAGCTTTCTTT. This gives the protein CASSLRPGQDNTEAFF. Combining the CDR3 with reference TRBV11-2 and TRBJ1-1 gives the whole variable domain EAGVAQSPRYKIIEKRQSVAFWCNPISGHATLYWYQQILGQGPKLLIQFQNNGVVDDSQLPKDRFSAERLKGVDSTLKIQPAKLEDSAVYLCASSLRPGQDNTEAFFGQGTRLTVV.

A few counts support this clonotype. The V call is TRBV7-6, the J call TRBJ1-1; the D gene is possibly TRBD1 (5 bases). V was trimmed by 5 bases and J by 3 bases, leaving 10 bases between them. Germline V gene data show CDR1 as SGHVS and CDR2 as FNYEAQ. The CDR3 runs 13 residues. CDR3 residues: CASSPRVYTEAFF. In DNA, the CDR3 is TGTGCCAGCAGCCCCAGGGTTTACACTGAAGCTTTCTTT.

This clonotype was counted only a few times. V and J are TRBV7-9 and TRBJ2-7; 8 bases are shared with TRBD1. The CDR3 sequence is 15 residues long. V dropped 5 bases and J dropped 3; count of bases not matched to a gene: 9. Germline lookup yields CDR1 SEHNR and CDR2 FQNEAQ (reference sequence). This CDR3 reads CASSPWAGGFYEQYF. DNA for the CDR3: TGTGCCAGCAGCCCCTGGGCAGGGGGCTTCTACGAGCAGTACTTC. The variable domain in full, with the rest retrieved from reference TRBV7-9 and TRBJ2-7, is DTGVSQNPRHKITKRGQNVTFRCDPISEHNRLYWYRQTLGQGPEFLTYFQNEAQLEKSRLLSDRFSAERPKGSFSTLEIQRTEQGDSAMYLCASSPWAGGFYEQYFGPGTRLTVT.

This clonotype was counted between two and nine times. The chain uses TRBV29-1 and TRBJ2-7; 9 bases line up with TRBD2. Trimming removed 4 bases from V and 4 bases from J; junction bases left unmatched: 5. Germline-derived CDR1 and CDR2 are SQVTM and ANQGSEA. The CDR3 sequence is 13 residues long. CDR3 amino acids: CSVGASGMYEQYF. CDR3 nucleotide sequence: TGCAGCGTTGGGGCTAGCGGGATGTACGAGCAGTACTTC.